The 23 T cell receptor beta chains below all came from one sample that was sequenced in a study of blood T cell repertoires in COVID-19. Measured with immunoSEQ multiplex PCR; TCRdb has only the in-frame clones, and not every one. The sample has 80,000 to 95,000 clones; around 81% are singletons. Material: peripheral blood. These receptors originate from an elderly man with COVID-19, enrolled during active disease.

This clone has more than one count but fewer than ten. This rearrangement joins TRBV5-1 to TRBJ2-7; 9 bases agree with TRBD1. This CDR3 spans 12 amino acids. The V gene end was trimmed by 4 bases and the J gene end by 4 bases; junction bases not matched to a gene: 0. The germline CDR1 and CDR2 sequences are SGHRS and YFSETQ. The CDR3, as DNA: TGCGCCAGCAGCGGACAGGGGTACGAGCAGTACTTC. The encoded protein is CASSGQGYEQYF.

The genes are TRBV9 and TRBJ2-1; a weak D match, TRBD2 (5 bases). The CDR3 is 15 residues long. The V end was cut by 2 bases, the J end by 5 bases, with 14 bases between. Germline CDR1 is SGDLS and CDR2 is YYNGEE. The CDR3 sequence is CASSVSGWGDNEQFF. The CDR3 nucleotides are TGTGCCAGCAGCGTCTCGGGGTGGGGTGACAATGAGCAGTTCTTC. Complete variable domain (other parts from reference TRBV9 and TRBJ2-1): DSGVTQTPKHLITATGQRVTLRCSPRSGDLSVYWYQQSLDQGLQFLIQYYNGEERAKGNILERFSAQQFPDLHSELNLSSLELGDSALYFCASSVSGWGDNEQFFGPGTRLTVL.

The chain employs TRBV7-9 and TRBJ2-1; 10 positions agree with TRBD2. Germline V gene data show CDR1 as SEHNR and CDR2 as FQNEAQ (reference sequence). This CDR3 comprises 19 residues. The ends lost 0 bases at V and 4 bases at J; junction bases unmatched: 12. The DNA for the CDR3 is TGTGCCAGCAGCTTAGCGCCTTATCGAGCGGGGGGGCCGTACAATGAGCAGTTCTTC. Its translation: CASSLAPYRAGGPYNEQFF. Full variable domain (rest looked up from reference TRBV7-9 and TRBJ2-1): DTGVSQNPRHKITKRGQNVTFRCDPISEHNRLYWYRQTLGQGPEFLTYFQNEAQLEKSRLLSDRFSAERPKGSFSTLEIQRTEQGDSAMYLCASSLAPYRAGGPYNEQFFGPGTRLTVL.

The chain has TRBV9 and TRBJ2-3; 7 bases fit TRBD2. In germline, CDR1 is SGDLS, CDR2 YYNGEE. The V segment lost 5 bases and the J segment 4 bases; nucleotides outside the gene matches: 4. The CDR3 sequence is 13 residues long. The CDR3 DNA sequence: TGTGCCAGCAGTAGAGCGGGACCAGATACGCAGTATTTT. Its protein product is CASSRAGPDTQYF. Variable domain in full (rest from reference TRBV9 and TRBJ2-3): DSGVTQTPKHLITATGQRVTLRCSPRSGDLSVYWYQQSLDQGLQFLIQYYNGEERAKGNILERFSAQQFPDLHSELNLSSLELGDSALYFCASSRAGPDTQYFGPGTRLTVL.

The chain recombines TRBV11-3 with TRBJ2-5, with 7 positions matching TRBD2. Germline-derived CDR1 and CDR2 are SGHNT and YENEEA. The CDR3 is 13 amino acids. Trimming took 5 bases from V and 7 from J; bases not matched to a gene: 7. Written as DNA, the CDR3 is TGTGCCAGCAGCCGGCAGCGGGGAAGGACCCAGTACTTC. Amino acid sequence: CASSRQRGRTQYF.

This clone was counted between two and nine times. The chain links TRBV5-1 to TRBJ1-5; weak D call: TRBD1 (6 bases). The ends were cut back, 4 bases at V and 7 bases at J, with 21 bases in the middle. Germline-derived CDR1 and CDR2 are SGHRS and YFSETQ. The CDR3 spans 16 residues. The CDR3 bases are TGCGCCAGCAGCCTCCGGAACTTACCAGGGGTGCAGCCCCAGCATTTT. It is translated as CASSLRNLPGVQPQHF.

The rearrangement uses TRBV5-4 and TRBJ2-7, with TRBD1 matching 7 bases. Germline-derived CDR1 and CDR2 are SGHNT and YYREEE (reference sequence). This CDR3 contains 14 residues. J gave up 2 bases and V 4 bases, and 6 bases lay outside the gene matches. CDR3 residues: CASSLRDSPYEQYF. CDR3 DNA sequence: TGTGCCAGCAGCCTCCGGGACAGCCCCTACGAGCAGTACTTC.

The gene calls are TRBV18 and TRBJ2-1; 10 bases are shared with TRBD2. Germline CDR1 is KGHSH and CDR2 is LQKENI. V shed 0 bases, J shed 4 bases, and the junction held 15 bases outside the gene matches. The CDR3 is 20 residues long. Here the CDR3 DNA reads TGTGCCAGCTCACCACCAAAACTAGCGGGAACCCCGATACGATACAATGAGCAGTTCTTC. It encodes CASSPPKLAGTPIRYNEQFF.

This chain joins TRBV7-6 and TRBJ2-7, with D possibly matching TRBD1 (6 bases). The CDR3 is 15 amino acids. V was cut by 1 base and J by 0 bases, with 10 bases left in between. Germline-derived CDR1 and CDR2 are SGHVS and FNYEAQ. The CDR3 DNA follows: TGTGCCAGCAGCTTAGAACAGGGAAGCTCCTACGAGCAGTACTTC. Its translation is CASSLEQGSSYEQYF. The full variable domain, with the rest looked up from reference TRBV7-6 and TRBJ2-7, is GAGVSQSPRYKVTKRGQDVALRCDPISGHVSLYWYRQALGQGPEFLTYFNYEAQQDKSGLPNDRFSAERPEGSISTLTIQRTEQRDSAMYRCASSLEQGSSYEQYFGPGTRLTVT.

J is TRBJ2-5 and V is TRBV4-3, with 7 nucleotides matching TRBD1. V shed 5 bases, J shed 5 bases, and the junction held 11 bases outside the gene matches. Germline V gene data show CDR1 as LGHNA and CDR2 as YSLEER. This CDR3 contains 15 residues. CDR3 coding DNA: TGCGCCAGCAGCTCCGGGACAGCCGAGGGGGAGACCCAGTACTTC. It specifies CASSSGTAEGETQYF.

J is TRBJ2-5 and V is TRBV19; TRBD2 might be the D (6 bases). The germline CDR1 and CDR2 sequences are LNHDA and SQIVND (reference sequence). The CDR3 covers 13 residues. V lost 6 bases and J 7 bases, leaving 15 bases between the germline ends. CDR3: CASSVTLEGTQYF. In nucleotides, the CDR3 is TGTGCCAGTAGCGTTACGCTGGAGGGGACCCAGTACTTC.

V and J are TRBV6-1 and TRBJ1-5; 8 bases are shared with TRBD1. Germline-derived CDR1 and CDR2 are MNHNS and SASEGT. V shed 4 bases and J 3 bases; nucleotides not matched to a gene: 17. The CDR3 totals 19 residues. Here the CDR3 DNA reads TGTGCCAGCAGTGCCCCGGGCGCAGGGGGCTTTCGACCCAATCAGCCCCAGCATTTT. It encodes CASSAPGAGGFRPNQPQHF.

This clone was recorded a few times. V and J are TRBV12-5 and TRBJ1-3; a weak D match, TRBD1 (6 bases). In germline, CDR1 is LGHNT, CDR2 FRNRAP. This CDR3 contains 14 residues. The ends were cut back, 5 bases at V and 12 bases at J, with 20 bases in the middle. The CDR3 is CASGPPRGGANIYF. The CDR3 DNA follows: TGTGCTAGTGGTCCACCACGGGGGGGGGCAAACATATATTTT. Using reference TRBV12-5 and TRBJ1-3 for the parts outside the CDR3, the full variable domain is DARVTQTPRHKVTEMGQEVTMRCQPILGHNTVFWYRQTMMQGLELLAYFRNRAPLDDSGMPKDRFSAEMPDATLATLKIQPSEPRDSAVYFCASGPPRGGANIYFGEGSWLTVV.

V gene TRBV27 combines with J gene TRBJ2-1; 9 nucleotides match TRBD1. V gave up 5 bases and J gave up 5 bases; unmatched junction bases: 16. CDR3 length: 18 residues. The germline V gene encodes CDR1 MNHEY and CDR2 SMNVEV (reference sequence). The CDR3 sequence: CASSMGQGWHFLDNEQFF. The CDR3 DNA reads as TGTGCCAGCAGTATGGGACAGGGCTGGCACTTTTTGGACAATGAGCAGTTCTTC.

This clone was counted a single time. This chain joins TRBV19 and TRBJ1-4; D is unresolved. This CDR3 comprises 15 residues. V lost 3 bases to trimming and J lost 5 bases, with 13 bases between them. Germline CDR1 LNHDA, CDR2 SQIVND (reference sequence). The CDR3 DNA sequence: TGTGCCAGTAGTATGAAAGCGTTAGGAAATGAAAAACTGTTTTTT. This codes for CASSMKALGNEKLFF.

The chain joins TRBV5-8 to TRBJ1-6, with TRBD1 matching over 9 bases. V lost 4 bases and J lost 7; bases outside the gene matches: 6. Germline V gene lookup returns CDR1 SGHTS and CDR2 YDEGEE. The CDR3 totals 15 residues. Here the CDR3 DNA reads TGTGCCAGCAGCCACGGGGACAGGGCGAATTCACCCCTCCACTTT. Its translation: CASSHGDRANSPLHF. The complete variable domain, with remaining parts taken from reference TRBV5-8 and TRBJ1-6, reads EAGVTQSPTHLIKTRGQQATLRCSPISGHTSVYWYQQALGLGLQFLLWYDEGEERNRGNFPPRFSGRQFPNYSSELNVNALELEDSALYLCASSHGDRANSPLHFGNGTRLTVT.

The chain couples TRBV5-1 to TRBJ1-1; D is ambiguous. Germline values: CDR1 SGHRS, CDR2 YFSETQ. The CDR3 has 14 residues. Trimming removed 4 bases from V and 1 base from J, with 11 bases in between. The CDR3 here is CASSTGIRNTEAFF. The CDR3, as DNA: TGCGCCAGCAGCACGGGAATTCGGAACACTGAAGCTTTCTTT. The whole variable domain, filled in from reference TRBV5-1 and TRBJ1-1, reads KAGVTQTPRYLIKTRGQQVTLSCSPISGHRSVSWYQQTPGQGLQFLFEYFSETQRNKGNFPGRFSGRQFSNSRSEMNVSTLELGDSALYLCASSTGIRNTEAFFGQGTRLTVV.

The CDR3 DNA sequence: TGTGCCAGCAGCTTAGGTCTCAGTTCTGAAGCTTTCTTT. Protein product: CASSLGLSSEAFF. This chain links TRBV7-2 with TRBJ1-1; D remains ambiguous. The CDR3 sequence is 13 residues long. In germline, CDR1 is SGHTA, CDR2 FQGNSA. V dropped 1 base and J dropped 6 bases, with 9 bases sitting between them.

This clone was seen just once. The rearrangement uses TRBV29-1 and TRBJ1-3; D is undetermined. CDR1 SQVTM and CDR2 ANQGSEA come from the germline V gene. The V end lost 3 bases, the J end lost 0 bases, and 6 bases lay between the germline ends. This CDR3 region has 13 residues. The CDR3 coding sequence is TGCAGCGTTGAGGCCCACTCTGGAAACACCATATATTTT. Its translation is CSVEAHSGNTIYF.

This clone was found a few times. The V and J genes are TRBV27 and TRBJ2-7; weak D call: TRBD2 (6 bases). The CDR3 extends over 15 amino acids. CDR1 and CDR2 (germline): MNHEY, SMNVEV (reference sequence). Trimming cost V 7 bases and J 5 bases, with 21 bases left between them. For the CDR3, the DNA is TGTGCCAGCAAGGGGCTGGGCCAGGGAGGAGACGAGCAGTACTTC. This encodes CASKGLGQGGDEQYF.

In DNA, the CDR3 is TGTGCCATCAGCGGCGGGGGCAAAGGGCTAAGCTACAATGAGCAGTTCTTC. This translates into CAISGGGKGLSYNEQFF. The V and J genes are TRBV10-3 and TRBJ2-1, with TRBD2 as a possible D gene (7 bases). Germline V gene sequence: CDR1 ENHRY, CDR2 SYGVKD. This CDR3 is 17 amino acids long. V gave up 6 bases and J gave up 3 bases, with 21 bases separating them.

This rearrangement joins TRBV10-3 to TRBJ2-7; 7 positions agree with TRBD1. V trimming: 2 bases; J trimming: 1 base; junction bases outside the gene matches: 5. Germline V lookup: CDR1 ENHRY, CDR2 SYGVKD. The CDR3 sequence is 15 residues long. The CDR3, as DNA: TGTGCCATCAGTGAGGAGGACAGGAGTTCCTACGAGCAGTACTTC. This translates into CAISEEDRSSYEQYF.

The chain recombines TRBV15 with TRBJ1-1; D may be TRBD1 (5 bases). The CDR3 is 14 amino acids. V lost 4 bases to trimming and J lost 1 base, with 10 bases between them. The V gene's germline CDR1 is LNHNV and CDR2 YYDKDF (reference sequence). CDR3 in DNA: TGTGCCACCAGCAACGGGGGGAGGAACACTGAAGCTTTCTTT. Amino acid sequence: CATSNGGRNTEAFF.